The rows below give T cell receptor beta chains drawn from one sample of a study of blood T cell repertoires in COVID-19. TCRdb's table, derived via immunoSEQ multiplex PCR, lists solely in-frame clones and lacks some. The data contain about 90,000 clones, 80% to 90% of them seen just once; the ten biggest clones take up over 1.5%. Input material: peripheral blood. These receptors all stem from a man aged 80 or over with acute or convalescent COVID-19. CDR3s include the opening cysteine and the closing phenylalanine or tryptophan. Each record gives: CDR3 protein, CDR3 DNA, D gene, V gene, J gene, clone size. A D gene is named only where the DNA matches it firmly. Part of the rows lack a size; the others show once, few, many or a class for expanded clones.

CDR3: CASSLTSGPSYNEQFF
DNA: TGTGCCAGCAGTTTAACTAGCGGACCCTCCTACAATGAGCAGTTCTTC
D: TRBD2
V: TRBV28
J: TRBJ2-1
size: .

CDR3: CASSIRQGRYDTEAFF
DNA: TGTGCCAGTAGTATTCGCCAGGGAAGATATGACACTGAAGCTTTCTTT
D: .
V: TRBV19
J: TRBJ1-1
size: .

CDR3: CASSGTSRLEQYF
DNA: TGTGCCAGTTCCGGGACTAGCCGCCTGGAGCAGTACTTC
D: TRBD2
V: TRBV12-3/TRBV12-4
J: TRBJ2-7
size: .

CDR3: CASSLNPGNTEAFF
DNA: TGCGCCAGCAGCTTAAATCCGGGGAACACTGAAGCTTTCTTT
D: .
V: TRBV5-1
J: TRBJ1-1
size: .

CDR3: CASSSRTGGTGEKLFF
DNA: TGTGCCAGCAGCTCCCGGACAGGGGGAACTGGTGAAAAACTGTTTTTT
D: TRBD1
V: TRBV7-2
J: TRBJ1-4
size: once

CDR3: CASSSDRGKTDTQYF
DNA: TGTGCCAGCAGCTCGGACAGGGGGAAAACAGATACGCAGTATTTT
D: TRBD1
V: TRBV7-3
J: TRBJ2-3
size: .

CDR3: CASSLEGTGDIDGYTF
DNA: TGCGCCAGCAGCTTGGAGGGCACAGGGGACATAGATGGCTACACCTTC
D: TRBD1
V: TRBV5-1
J: TRBJ1-2
size: .

CDR3: CASSLAGGDNSPLHF
DNA: TGTGCCAGCAGCTTAGCAGGGGGAGATAATTCACCCCTCCACTTT
D: .
V: TRBV7-8
J: TRBJ1-6
size: once

CDR3: CASSIDRVRDYINEQFF
DNA: TGTGCCAGTAGTATAGATCGAGTCAGGGACTATATAAATGAGCAGTTCTTC
D: TRBD2
V: TRBV19
J: TRBJ2-1
size: .

CDR3: CATSRVRFPGELFF
DNA: TGTGCCACCAGCAGAGTGAGGTTCCCCGGGGAGCTGTTTTTT
D: .
V: TRBV15
J: TRBJ2-2
size: once

CDR3: CASTHRGTGGSEQFF
DNA: TGTGCCAGCACCCACCGGGGGACAGGGGGCAGTGAGCAGTTCTTC
D: TRBD1
V: TRBV6-5
J: TRBJ2-1
size: .

CDR3: CASSLGGTGGNHEQYF
DNA: TGTGCCAGCAGCTTGGGTGGGACAGGGGGTAACCACGAGCAGTACTTC
D: TRBD1
V: TRBV5-4
J: TRBJ2-7
size: .

CDR3: CASSLGTGGNSPLHF
DNA: TGTGCCAGCAGCCTAGGGACAGGGGGAAATTCACCCCTCCACTTT
D: TRBD1
V: TRBV6-6
J: TRBJ1-6
size: .

CDR3: CASSRMTGGKQSGYTF
DNA: TGTGCCAGCAGCCGGATGACAGGGGGAAAACAGTCTGGCTACACCTTC
D: TRBD1
V: TRBV3-1/TRBV3-2
J: TRBJ1-2
size: .

CDR3: CSARGSGTEAFF
DNA: TGCAGTGCTCGTGGCTCGGGCACTGAAGCTTTCTTT
D: .
V: TRBV20-1
J: TRBJ1-1
size: .

CDR3: CASSVGGGNTEAFF
DNA: TGCGCCAGCAGCGTGGGGGGCGGGAACACTGAAGCTTTCTTT
D: .
V: TRBV5-1
J: TRBJ1-1
size: .

CDR3: CSVEVGHPTYEQYF
DNA: TGCAGCGTTGAAGTCGGACACCCTACCTACGAGCAGTACTTC
D: .
V: TRBV29-1
J: TRBJ2-7
size: .

CDR3: CASGRQGRTEAFF
DNA: TGTGCCAGCGGACGACAGGGCCGCACTGAAGCTTTCTTT
D: TRBD1
V: TRBV11-1
J: TRBJ1-1
size: .

CDR3: CASSPVRSSYEQYF
DNA: TGTGCCAGCTCACCAGTCAGGTCTTCCTACGAGCAGTACTTC
D: .
V: TRBV18
J: TRBJ2-7
size: .

CDR3: CASSLELAGGVGEQFF
DNA: TGCGCCAGCAGCTTGGAACTAGCGGGAGGGGTGGGTGAGCAGTTCTTC
D: TRBD2
V: TRBV5-1
J: TRBJ2-1
size: .

CDR3: CAWNRGLNQPQHF
DNA: TGTGCCTGGAACAGGGGGCTCAATCAGCCCCAGCATTTT
D: TRBD1
V: TRBV30
J: TRBJ1-5
size: .

CDR3: CASRQRGGGEKLFF
DNA: TGTGCCAGCAGACAGAGAGGGGGGGGCGAAAAACTGTTTTTT
D: .
V: TRBV27
J: TRBJ1-4
size: .

CDR3: CASSASRQGVGTEAFF
DNA: TGTGCCAGCAGCGCAAGCCGACAGGGCGTGGGCACTGAAGCTTTCTTT
D: TRBD1
V: TRBV9
J: TRBJ1-1
size: .

CDR3: CASSPGLGPEQYF
DNA: TGTGCCAGCTCACCGGGACTAGGTCCCGAGCAGTACTTC
D: TRBD2
V: TRBV18
J: TRBJ2-7
size: .

CDR3: CASSTRGRSTEAFF
DNA: TGTGCCAGTAGTACCAGGGGGCGCAGCACTGAAGCTTTCTTT
D: TRBD1
V: TRBV19
J: TRBJ1-1
size: .

CDR3: CAWGQGNEQYF
DNA: TGTGCCTGGGGGCAGGGGAACGAGCAGTACTTC
D: .
V: TRBV30
J: TRBJ2-7
size: .

CDR3: CASSLGGPGGETQYF
DNA: TGTGCCAGCAGCTTAGGCGGCCCGGGGGGGGAGACCCAGTACTTC
D: TRBD2
V: TRBV7-2
J: TRBJ2-5
size: .

CDR3: CASTLTRGSPLHF
DNA: TGTGCCAGCACTCTAACCCGGGGTTCACCCCTCCACTTT
D: .
V: TRBV7-2
J: TRBJ1-6
size: .

CDR3: CASSERDNEQFF
DNA: TGTGCCAGCAGTGAGCGGGATAATGAGCAGTTCTTC
D: TRBD2
V: TRBV28
J: TRBJ2-1
size: .

CDR3: CASSYSDNSYEQYF
DNA: TGTGCCAGCAGTTACTCGGACAACTCCTACGAGCAGTACTTC
D: .
V: TRBV6-6
J: TRBJ2-7
size: .

CDR3: CASSPGTGEYGYTF
DNA: TGTGCCAGCAGCCCCGGGACAGGAGAATATGGCTACACCTTC
D: TRBD1
V: TRBV4-2
J: TRBJ1-2
size: .

CDR3: CASSPATGWDTEAFF
DNA: TGTGCCAGCTCACCAGCGACAGGGTGGGACACTGAAGCTTTCTTT
D: TRBD1
V: TRBV18
J: TRBJ1-1
size: .

CDR3: CASSVAGEGYTQYF
DNA: TGTGCCAGCAGCGTAGCGGGAGAAGGATATACGCAGTATTTT
D: .
V: TRBV9
J: TRBJ2-3
size: .

CDR3: CASSTSSTGMNTEAFF
DNA: TGTGCCAGTAGTACCTCTTCAACAGGGATGAACACTGAAGCTTTCTTT
D: .
V: TRBV19
J: TRBJ1-1
size: .

CDR3: CATSEGGGGGSYNEQFF
DNA: TGTGCCACCAGTGAGGGTGGGGGAGGGGGATCCTACAATGAGCAGTTCTTC
D: .
V: TRBV24-1
J: TRBJ2-1
size: .

CDR3: CASSFSGNQPQHF
DNA: TGTGCCAGTAGTTTCTCAGGCAATCAGCCCCAGCATTTT
D: .
V: TRBV19
J: TRBJ1-5
size: .

CDR3: CASSLGLAYTYEQYF
DNA: TGCGCCAGCAGCTTGGGACTAGCGTATACCTACGAGCAGTACTTC
D: TRBD2
V: TRBV5-1
J: TRBJ2-7
size: .

CDR3: CASSVEYSGRYNEQFF
DNA: TGTGCCAGCAGCGTAGAGTATAGCGGGAGATACAATGAGCAGTTCTTC
D: TRBD2
V: TRBV9
J: TRBJ2-1
size: once

CDR3: CASTDTGTAGELFF
DNA: TGCGCCAGCACCGACACAGGGACGGCCGGGGAGCTGTTTTTT
D: .
V: TRBV5-1
J: TRBJ2-2
size: .

CDR3: CASSVGGPGSSYNEQFF
DNA: TGTGCCAGTAGTGTGGGAGGGCCGGGAAGCTCCTACAATGAGCAGTTCTTC
D: TRBD2
V: TRBV19
J: TRBJ2-1
size: .

CDR3: CASRGGHGELFF
DNA: TGTGCCAGCAGGGGGGGTCACGGGGAGCTGTTTTTT
D: .
V: TRBV3-1/TRBV3-2
J: TRBJ2-2
size: .

CDR3: CASSPQGEPGETQYF
DNA: TGTGCCAGCAGCCCCCAGGGGGAGCCGGGAGAGACCCAGTACTTC
D: TRBD1
V: TRBV6-5
J: TRBJ2-5
size: .

CDR3: CASSTTGTAEQFF
DNA: TGTGCCAGCTCAACGACAGGGACGGCTGAGCAGTTCTTC
D: TRBD1
V: TRBV18
J: TRBJ2-1
size: .

CDR3: CASSEISGRPETQYF
DNA: TGTGCCAGCAGTGAGATTAGCGGGAGGCCTGAGACCCAGTACTTC
D: TRBD2
V: TRBV2
J: TRBJ2-5
size: .

CDR3: CASSSSGLLLSGELFF
DNA: TGTGCCAGTAGTTCATCGGGACTTCTCCTTAGCGGGGAGCTGTTTTTT
D: .
V: TRBV19
J: TRBJ2-2
size: few

CDR3: CASRLEPRDRGVSQKTDNEQFF
DNA: TGTGCAAGTCGCTTAGAACCCCGGGACAGGGGGGTTAGTCAGAAGACAGACAATGAGCAGTTCTTC
D: .
V: TRBV12-2
J: TRBJ2-1
size: once

CDR3: CASSPHDRGRETQYF
DNA: TGTGCCAGCAGTCCCCATGACAGGGGAAGAGAGACCCAGTACTTC
D: TRBD1
V: TRBV28
J: TRBJ2-5
size: .

CDR3: CASSPQGQGARDTQYF
DNA: TGTGCCAGCAGCCCCCAGGGGCAGGGGGCCAGAGATACGCAGTATTTT
D: TRBD1
V: TRBV28
J: TRBJ2-3
size: .

CDR3: CASSTGLWDEQYF
DNA: TGTGCCAGTAGTACGGGACTGTGGGACGAGCAGTACTTC
D: .
V: TRBV19
J: TRBJ2-7
size: .